This TCR beta chain comes out of a study of regulatory T cells in long-lasting Graves disease. Study details: Persistent cases took antithyroid drugs over 5 years and stayed TSH receptor antibody positive. Broader study findings: Comparison showed that persistent patients shared more public clonotypes (about 3,000) than new patients (roughly 1,000). Patients with persistent Graves' had lower TCR diversity than newly diagnosed patients. Persistent disease favored TRBV28, TRBJ1-2 and TRBJ2-5.

Documented time point: persistent/refractory GD, antithyroid drugs over 5 years with positive TRAb. RNA from PBMCs was the source of the TCR library. The authors built TCR beta libraries using iRepertoire HTBI primers and Arm-PCR of CDR3 regions. TCRdb recomputed calls from the multiplex PCR reads with MiXCR, one row per CDR3 protein. The sample has approximately 500,000 distinct CDR3 sequences; around a fifth are singletons. V was trimmed by 6 bases and J by 4 bases, leaving 18 bases between them. Germline assignment: CDR1 MNHEY and CDR2 SVGEGT. There are 15 residues in the CDR3. With regard to this clonotype: Antigen specificity is unknown.

The sample here was peripheral blood mononuclear cells (PBMCs), taken when the disease was refractory, from a patient treated with antithyroid drugs. This clonotype was obtained from a female donor with Graves disease. V usage is TRBV6-2 or TRBV6-3 and J usage is TRBJ2-5, with a possible D match to TRBD2 (8 bases). The CDR3 region is CASSPGGLAGETQYF. The CDR3 DNA is TGTGCCAGCAGCCCAGGGGGGCTAGCGGGAGAGACCCAGTACTTC.